These T cell receptor beta chains were read from a single sample in a study of T cells expressing NK-cell markers. TCRdb reprocessed the 5' RACE reads, keeping one entry per CDR3 protein, no DNA. Its table records some 500,000 distinct CDR3 sequences. Sample: blood T cells: a sorted CD56 or NKG2C T cell subset, CD4+ or CD8+ T cells, or bulk PBMC T cells (not recorded which). These receptor sequences come from a woman aged 45 to 65 in good health. CDR3s include the opening cysteine and the closing phenylalanine or tryptophan.

cdr3_aa	v_call	j_call
CSVWAGDTQYF	TRBV29-1	TRBJ2-3
CASSFRRTGNEQFF	TRBV7-8	TRBJ2-1
CSARDLGHSSYEQYF	TRBV20-1	TRBJ2-7
CASSLHRGAGILTDTQYF	TRBV7-9	TRBJ2-3
CATSRDLGSGLGKNTGELFF	TRBV15	TRBJ2-2
CASSPGGGSYNEQFF	TRBV12-3/TRBV12-4	TRBJ2-1
CSARDPRLAGVSDTQYF	TRBV20-1	TRBJ2-3
CASSLEGLRGYEQYF	TRBV7-9	TRBJ2-7
CSARDLSGNTIYF	TRBV29-1	TRBJ1-3
CSVVPRPSEQYF	TRBV29-1	TRBJ2-7
CASSQHYQESQYF	TRBV4-1	TRBJ2-5
CASSPQSYEQYF	TRBV12-3/TRBV12-4	TRBJ2-7
CASSFGRRTEAFF	TRBV5-6	TRBJ1-1
CASSSRLAGHYEQYF	TRBV12-3/TRBV12-4	TRBJ2-7
CASSPIQGATTGELFF	TRBV11-2	TRBJ2-2
CASSSSGRKGDTQYF	TRBV5-1	TRBJ2-3
CASSQWEQSGELFF	TRBV4-1	TRBJ2-2
CASTKTVGGVKRNEQFF	TRBV13	TRBJ2-1
CASSLAKGPYGYTF	TRBV7-2	TRBJ1-2
CASSFIRDFTDTQYF	TRBV7-2	TRBJ2-3
CASSQVIGLAFF	TRBV4-1	TRBJ1-1
CASSPWLGRGTGELFF	TRBV4-2	TRBJ2-2
CASSLAGFEKTQYF	TRBV7-9	TRBJ2-5
CSARRTGALNTEAFF	TRBV20-1	TRBJ1-1
CASTDGPPDEQYF	TRBV7-8	TRBJ2-7
CASSLFSYNEQFF	TRBV12-3/TRBV12-4	TRBJ2-1
CASSLRTASEQYF	TRBV7-2	TRBJ2-7
CAWSVLGGRAPLEQYF	TRBV30	TRBJ2-7
CSAKNFQTSGRAASDTQYF	TRBV20-1	TRBJ2-3
CASSLAGGFRELFF	TRBV27	TRBJ2-2
CASSDSLQGSETQYF	TRBV6-4	TRBJ2-5